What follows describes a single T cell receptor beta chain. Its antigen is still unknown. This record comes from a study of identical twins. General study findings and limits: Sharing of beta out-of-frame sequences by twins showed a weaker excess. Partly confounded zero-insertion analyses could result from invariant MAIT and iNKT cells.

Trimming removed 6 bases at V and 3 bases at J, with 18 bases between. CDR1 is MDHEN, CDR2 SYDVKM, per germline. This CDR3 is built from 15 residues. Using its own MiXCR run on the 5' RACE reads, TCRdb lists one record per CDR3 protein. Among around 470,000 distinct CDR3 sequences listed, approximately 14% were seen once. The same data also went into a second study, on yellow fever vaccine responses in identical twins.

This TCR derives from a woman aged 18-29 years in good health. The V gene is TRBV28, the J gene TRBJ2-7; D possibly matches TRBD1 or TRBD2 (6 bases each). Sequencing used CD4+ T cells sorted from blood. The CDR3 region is CASSPGAVGNYEQYF. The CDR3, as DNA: TGTGCCAGCAGCCCGGGGGCCGTGGGGAACTACGAGCAGTACTTC.